The clone carrying this T cell receptor beta chain was seen just once. Its antigen is unidentified. These data are taken from a study of T cells after posttransplantation cyclophosphamide. Overall study findings and caveats: Donor CD8+ memory clones often dominated recipient blood repertoires at later times. Blood and skin or GI T cell repertoires showed limited TRB overlap.

The CDR3 is 15 residues long. CDR1 is SGHTA, CDR2 FQGNSA, per germline. V dropped 5 bases and J dropped 5; count of bases not matched to a gene: 6. Control samples came 1 year after myeloablative marrow transplants with methotrexate plus calcineurin inhibitor. The method was immunoSEQ multiplex PCR; TCRdb's version includes in-frame clones alone and lacks a portion of them. The sample holds 20,000 to 25,000 clones, 85% to 90% seen once. The receptor's source is a female patient aged 30-39 years who received an allogeneic stem cell transplant from an unrelated donor, was CMV-positive, and had acute and chronic GVHD. The T cells may come from the graft donor. This material consisted of PBMCs, taken about 360 days after allogeneic stem cell transplant with calcineurin inhibitor and methotrexate. The rearrangement joins TRBV7-2 to TRBJ2-1; 10 positions agree with TRBD2. CDR3 nucleotide sequence: TGTGCCAGCAGCCTGGGACTAGCGAAAAACAATGAGCAGTTCTTC. This codes for CASSLGLAKNNEQFF.